The rows below give T cell receptor beta chains drawn from one sample of a study of blood T cell repertoires in COVID-19. Libraries were prepared by immunoSEQ multiplex PCR; TCRdb keeps only in-frame clonotypes and omits some of them. The sample yields 75,000 to 80,000 clones, 80% to 90% seen once. Source material: peripheral blood. These receptors all come from a woman aged 55-70 years with acute or convalescent COVID-19. Each CDR3 is given with its conserved first and last residue. A D gene is named only where the DNA matches it firmly. The size entry is marked missing in some rows and otherwise reads once, few, many or a size class.

CDR3	DNA	V	J	D	size
CASSQETRGGGYTF	TGCGCCAGCAGCCAAGAAACCCGGGGAGGCGGCTACACCTTC	TRBV4-3	TRBJ1-2	-	-
CSAHRGNEQFF	TGCAGCGCCCACAGGGGGAATGAGCAGTTCTTC	TRBV29-1	TRBJ2-1	TRBD1	-
CASSSGGVTMNTEAFF	TGTGCCAGCAGCTCCGGAGGTGTCACCATGAACACTGAAGCTTTCTTT	TRBV5-4	TRBJ1-1	-	-
CASSLGTSGGNTDTQYF	TGTGCCAGCAGCTTAGGGACTAGCGGGGGGAACACAGATACGCAGTATTTT	TRBV11-2	TRBJ2-3	TRBD2	-
CAGGSKDYGYTF	TGTGCCGGAGGGAGTAAAGACTATGGCTACACCTTC	TRBV28	TRBJ1-2	-	-
CASSYPPGSGADEQYF	TGTGCCAGCAGTTACCCACCTGGGAGCGGGGCTGACGAGCAGTACTTC	TRBV6-2/TRBV6-3	TRBJ2-7	TRBD2	-
CASSLGDRSEAFF	TGTGCCAGCTCACTGGGGGACAGGAGTGAAGCTTTCTTT	TRBV18	TRBJ1-1	TRBD1	-
CATNPTCDRGPFLAGVRKYF	TGTGCCACCAATCCAACGTGCGACAGGGGGCCGTTCCTGGCCGGGGTGCGAAAGTACTTC	TRBV27	TRBJ2-5	TRBD1	-
CATSRDYGGELFF	TGTGCCACCAGCAGGGATTACGGCGGGGAGCTGTTTTTT	TRBV24-1	TRBJ2-2	-	-
CATRGTSGGSSYNEQFF	TGTGCCACCAGGGGCACTAGCGGGGGAAGCTCCTACAATGAGCAGTTCTTC	TRBV15	TRBJ2-1	TRBD2	-
CASSLAGTGASYEQYF	TGTGCCAGCAGCTTGGCCGGGACAGGGGCATCCTACGAGCAGTACTTC	TRBV5-6	TRBJ2-7	TRBD1	-
CALLLSVANTGELFF	TGTGCCCTATTACTTTCGGTAGCGAACACCGGGGAGCTGTTTTTT	TRBV21-1	TRBJ2-2	-	-
CASSMYPSGGAYNEQFF	TGTGCCAGTAGTATGTACCCTAGCGGGGGGGCCTACAATGAGCAGTTCTTC	TRBV19	TRBJ2-1	TRBD2	-
CASSTTQQGAKNIQYF	TGTGCCAGTAGTACAACTCAACAGGGGGCCAAAAACATTCAGTACTTC	TRBV19	TRBJ2-4	TRBD1	-
CASSPGSRAGNTIYF	TGTGCCAGCAGCCCCGGTTCGAGGGCCGGAAACACCATATATTTT	TRBV7-9	TRBJ1-3	-	-
CATSDVDSSGANVLTF	TGTGCCACCAGTGACGTCGACAGCTCTGGGGCCAACGTCCTGACTTTC	TRBV24-1	TRBJ2-6	-	once
CAISVNRGRNTEAFF	TGTGCCATCAGTGTTAACAGAGGGAGGAACACTGAAGCTTTCTTT	TRBV10-3	TRBJ1-1	-	-
CASSFPGTGELFF	TGTGCCAGCAGTTTTCCGGGCACCGGGGAGCTGTTTTTT	TRBV12-3/TRBV12-4	TRBJ2-2	-	once
CASSLLAGELYEQYF	TGTGCCAGCAGCTTACTAGCGGGGGAGCTCTACGAGCAGTACTTC	TRBV11-2	TRBJ2-7	TRBD2	-
CASSHAGGLYNEQFF	TGCGCCAGCAGCCATGCAGGGGGCCTTTACAATGAGCAGTTCTTC	TRBV4-1	TRBJ2-1	TRBD1	medium-sized
CASSPGLAGGLDQETQYF	TGTGCCAGCAGTCCCGGACTAGCGGGGGGGCTCGACCAAGAGACCCAGTACTTC	TRBV3-1/TRBV3-2	TRBJ2-5	TRBD2	few
CASSQSGSGDRSPYNEQFF	TGCGCCAGCAGTCAATCAGGGTCCGGGGACAGATCACCCTACAATGAGCAGTTCTTC	TRBV23-1	TRBJ2-1	TRBD1	-
CASSLSNSGNTIYF	TGTGCCAGCAGCTTAAGCAACTCTGGAAACACCATATATTTT	TRBV7-2	TRBJ1-3	-	-
CASSPNTGGTDTQYF	TGTGCCAGCAGCCCAAACACAGGTGGCACAGATACGCAGTATTTT	TRBV9	TRBJ2-3	-	-
CAWSVRGGDTEAFF	TGTGCCTGGAGTGTACGAGGAGGGGACACTGAAGCTTTCTTT	TRBV30	TRBJ1-1	-	-
CASSLRGVTTSPNNEQFF	TGTGCCAGCAGCCTTCGGGGGGTTACGACTAGCCCTAACAATGAGCAGTTCTTC	TRBV5-5	TRBJ2-1	TRBD2	-
CASSLAAGNYNEKLFF	TGCGCCAGCAGCTTGGCCGCCGGGAACTATAATGAAAAACTGTTTTTT	TRBV5-1	TRBJ1-4	-	-
CASSQGGGEETQYF	TGCGCCAGCAGCCAAGGGGGAGGTGAAGAGACCCAGTACTTC	TRBV4-1	TRBJ2-5	-	-
CASCRQDNQPQHF	TGTGCCAGCTGCAGACAGGACAATCAGCCCCAGCATTTT	TRBV6-6	TRBJ1-5	-	few
CASSLEGQTSGNTIYF	TGCGCCAGCAGCCTCGAAGGACAGACCTCTGGAAACACCATATATTTT	TRBV5-1	TRBJ1-3	-	once
CASSPRNMNTEAFF	TGTGCCAGCAGCCCCCGTAACATGAACACTGAAGCTTTCTTT	TRBV3-1/TRBV3-2	TRBJ1-1	-	-
CASSRTSGLRNEQFF	TGTGCCAGCAGCCGAACGTCAGGATTACGGAATGAGCAGTTCTTC	TRBV7-9	TRBJ2-1	-	-
CATKTGTENTEAFF	TGTGCCACTAAGACCGGGACAGAGAACACTGAAGCTTTCTTT	TRBV24-1	TRBJ1-1	TRBD1	-
CASSTMANYGYTF	TGCGCCAGCAGCACCATGGCCAACTATGGCTACACCTTC	TRBV10-1	TRBJ1-2	-	-
CASSLSLSGGQETQYF	TGTGCCAGCAGCTTATCCCTCTCCGGGGGACAAGAGACCCAGTACTTC	TRBV7-2	TRBJ2-5	-	once
CASSSSDRQNTEAFF	TGTGCCAGCAGCTCATCCGACAGGCAGAACACTGAAGCTTTCTTT	TRBV6-5	TRBJ1-1	-	once
CASSPPGSPYNEQFF	TGTGCCAGCAGCCCACCGGGGAGCCCATACAATGAGCAGTTCTTC	TRBV7-9	TRBJ2-1	-	-
CASSRGRDSGANVLTF	TGCGCCAGCAGCCGAGGCAGGGACTCTGGGGCCAACGTCCTGACTTTC	TRBV4-3	TRBJ2-6	-	-